Presented here are 24 T cell receptor beta chains from one specimen sequenced in a study of T cell responses to AZD1222 COVID-19 vaccine. Assay: immunoSEQ multiplex PCR; the TCRdb copy retains only in-frame clones and omits some. This table has around 130,000 clones, 75% to 95% appearing once. Sequenced material: peripheral blood, taken 28 days after the second dose of the MenACWY control vaccine. These TCRs come from an adult who received the MenACWY meningococcal vaccine as a control.

The chain combines TRBV3-1 (or the pseudogene TRBV3-2) with TRBJ2-5; no clear D. Trimming took off 1 base at V and 5 bases at J, with 5 bases between the two ends. Germline values: CDR1 LGHDT, CDR2 YNNKEL (reference sequence). The CDR3 runs to 12 residues. CDR3 nucleotides: TGTGCCAGCAGCCAAGCCGGGGAGACCCAGTACTTC. It encodes CASSQAGETQYF.

The rearrangement uses TRBV4-3 and TRBJ2-3; D is possibly TRBD1 or TRBD2 (6 bases each). The ends were cut back, 3 bases at V and 2 bases at J, with 12 bases in the middle. The CDR3 consists of 15 residues. Germline loops: CDR1 LGHNA, CDR2 YSLEER. In nucleotides, the CDR3 is TGCGCCAGCAGCCAGGGTCGGGGGCACACAGATACGCAGTATTTT. Encoded protein: CASSQGRGHTDTQYF.

The chain couples TRBV28 to TRBJ2-7; 7 bases align to TRBD1. V trimming: 3 bases; J trimming: 5 bases; junction bases outside the gene matches: 10. The CDR3 extends over 15 amino acids. Germline V gene sequence: CDR1 MDHEN, CDR2 SYDVKM. The DNA of the CDR3 is TGTGCCAGCAGTTTGTCGCAGGGGGTTCTCCACGAGCAGTACTTC. Translation gives CASSLSQGVLHEQYF.

This chain uses TRBV7-2 with TRBJ2-1; TRBD2 matches 10 bases. Germline CDR1 is SGHTA and CDR2 is FQGNSA. Trimming cost V 7 bases and J 3 bases; bases outside gene matches: 12. CDR3 length: 17 residues. This CDR3 reads CASTLLAGLKFYNEQFF. The CDR3 nucleotides are TGTGCCAGCACCCTACTAGCGGGGTTGAAATTCTACAATGAGCAGTTCTTC.

This clone was counted a single time. The chain has TRBV14 and TRBJ2-7; 9 bases map to TRBD1. The CDR3 loop spans 15 amino acids. Germline V CDR1 and CDR2: SGHDN, FVKESK. J gave up 4 bases and V 4 bases, and 8 bases lay outside the gene matches. The CDR3 DNA reads TGTGCCAGCAGCCGATCCGGGACAGGGAGTTACGAGCAGTACTTC. Encoded protein: CASSRSGTGSYEQYF.

This clone occurred a few times. The V gene is TRBV28, the J gene TRBJ2-7, with TRBD2 matching over 10 bases. Per the germline V gene, CDR1 is MDHEN and CDR2 is SYDVKM. V lost 3 bases to trimming and J lost 4 bases; unmatched junction nucleotides: 6. This CDR3 spans 15 amino acids. This CDR3 is CASSFASGGIYEQYV. CDR3 DNA sequence: TGTGCCAGCAGTTTTGCTAGCGGGGGAATTTACGAGCAGTACGTC.

The chain couples TRBV5-1 to TRBJ1-2; D is undetermined. This CDR3 is built from 13 residues. The V end was cut by 0 bases, the J end by 1 base, with 4 bases between. Germline V lookup: CDR1 SGHRS, CDR2 YFSETQ. The CDR3 DNA reads TGCGCCAGCAGCTTGGACAGTAACTATGGCTACACCTTC. Protein product: CASSLDSNYGYTF.

V usage is TRBV11-3 and J usage is TRBJ2-1, with 8 bases matching TRBD2. Germline V gene data show CDR1 as SGHNT and CDR2 as YENEEA. The V segment lost 10 bases and the J segment 5 bases; nucleotides outside the gene matches: 10. The CDR3 totals 14 residues. CDR3 protein: CATAGGGGDNEQFF. The CDR3 nucleotides are TGTGCCACCGCCGGGGGGGGTGGAGACAATGAGCAGTTCTTC.

As DNA, the CDR3 is TGTGCCAGCAGTCAAACTAACACCGGGACAGGGTTGGGCTATAATTCACCCCTCCACTTT. This codes for CASSQTNTGTGLGYNSPLHF. The rearrangement joins TRBV28 to TRBJ1-6; 9 bases match TRBD1. V lost 5 bases, J lost 3 bases, and 17 bases stayed unmatched. Germline V gives CDR1 MDHEN, CDR2 SYDVKM. The CDR3 has 20 residues.

The J gene is TRBJ1-5, the V gene TRBV12-3 or TRBV12-4; D not certain. The length of the CDR3 is 11 residues. Trimming removed 5 bases from V and 5 bases from J, with 4 bases in between. CDR3 sequence (DNA): TGTGCCAGCAGTCAAGATCAGCCCCAGCATTTT. This gives the protein CASSQDQPQHF.

The chain employs TRBV6-5 and TRBJ1-2, with 8 nucleotides matching TRBD1. V lost 5 bases to trimming and J lost 3 bases; unmatched junction nucleotides: 8. The CDR3 length is 15 residues. Germline-derived CDR1 and CDR2 are MNHEY and SVGAGI. As DNA, the CDR3 is TGTGCCAGCAGTATTTACCGGGACAGGCACTATGGCTACACCTTC. It specifies CASSIYRDRHYGYTF.

CDR3 DNA: TGTGCCAGCAGCAGGGTATACGAGCAGTACTTC. It encodes CASSRVYEQYF. This chain uses TRBV28 with TRBJ2-7; weak D call: TRBD1 (5 bases). There are 11 residues in the CDR3. V lost 6 bases to trimming and J lost 4 bases, with 7 bases between them. Germline loops: CDR1 MDHEN, CDR2 SYDVKM.

This chain links TRBV12-3 or TRBV12-4 with TRBJ2-4; the D gene is possibly TRBD1 (5 bases). V dropped 7 bases and J dropped 0 bases, with 7 bases sitting between them. This CDR3 is built from 13 residues. This chain's CDR3 is CASTDRAKNIQYF. The CDR3 DNA reads as TGTGCCAGCACCGACAGAGCCAAAAACATTCAGTACTTC.

The V gene is TRBV19, the J gene TRBJ1-2; TRBD1 aligns across 8 bases. V was pared by 4 bases and J by 3 bases, with 7 bases of the junction left unmatched. The CDR3 sequence is 15 residues long. Germline CDR1 and CDR2: LNHDA and SQIVND (reference sequence). The CDR3 bases are TGTGCCAGTAGTACTCACGGACAGGGAGACTATGGCTACACCTTC. As protein: CASSTHGQGDYGYTF.

The chain joins TRBV5-1 to TRBJ2-3, with 12 positions matching TRBD2. The CDR3 spans 14 residues. V trimming: 6 bases; J trimming: 6 bases; junction bases outside the gene matches: 5. Germline lookup yields CDR1 SGHRS and CDR2 YFSETQ. CDR3 nucleotides: TGCGCCAGCACCGGACTAGCGGGAACGGATACGCAGTATTTT. Amino acids: CASTGLAGTDTQYF.

This chain joins TRBV29-1 and TRBJ1-1; no clear D. Germline CDR1 and CDR2: SQVTM and ANQGSEA. The CDR3 is made up of 14 amino acids. With 1 base removed from V and 4 bases from J, the gap between germline ends came to 13 bases. CDR3 region: CSVEGGTTSTEAFF. In DNA, the CDR3 is TGCAGCGTTGAAGGGGGTACAACCAGCACTGAAGCTTTCTTT.

V is TRBV11-2 and J is TRBJ2-2; D may be TRBD2 (7 bases). Per germline, CDR1 SGHAT and CDR2 FQNNGV. Trimming pared 8 bases from V and 2 bases from J, leaving 9 bases between. The CDR3 length is 13 residues. CDR3 residues: CASGGGNTGELFF. DNA of the CDR3: TGTGCCAGCGGGGGGGGCAACACCGGGGAGCTGTTTTTT.

V usage is TRBV19 and J usage is TRBJ2-1; TRBD1 agrees at 11 bases. V lost 5 bases, J lost 0 bases, and 9 bases stayed unmatched. Germline values: CDR1 LNHDA, CDR2 SQIVND (reference sequence). This CDR3 spans 18 amino acids. CDR3 residues: CASSDRDRGIRSYNEQFF. CDR3 sequence (DNA): TGTGCCAGTAGTGACCGGGACAGGGGGATTCGCTCCTACAATGAGCAGTTCTTC. The full variable domain, completed using reference TRBV19 and TRBJ2-1, is DGGITQSPKYLFRKEGQNVTLSCEQNLNHDAMYWYRQDPGQGLRLIYYSQIVNDFQKGDIAEGYSVSREKKESFPLTVTSAQKNPTAFYLCASSDRDRGIRSYNEQFFGPGTRLTVL.

The chain links TRBV5-4 to TRBJ2-5; D is ambiguous. V was clipped by 1 base and J by 3 bases, with 10 bases between them. The CDR3 is made up of 14 amino acids. Germline values: CDR1 SGHNT, CDR2 YYREEE (reference sequence). Here the CDR3 reads CASSLQGSKETQYF. DNA for the CDR3: TGTGCCAGCAGCTTGCAAGGGTCGAAAGAGACCCAGTACTTC.

The V gene is TRBV10-1, the J gene TRBJ2-7, with D possibly TRBD2 on 5 matching bases. Trimming removed 3 bases from V and 2 bases from J, with 11 bases in between. The CDR3 consists of 14 residues. The germline V gene encodes CDR1 WNHNN and CDR2 SYGVQD (reference sequence). The CDR3 loop is CASSDPDSPYEQYV. The DNA for the CDR3 is TGCGCCAGCAGTGACCCGGACTCTCCCTACGAGCAGTACGTC.

This chain connects TRBV19 to TRBJ2-3, with D unresolved. The CDR3 length is 17 residues. The germline V gene encodes CDR1 LNHDA and CDR2 SQIVND (reference sequence). With 8 bases removed from V and 0 bases from J, the gap between germline ends came to 21 bases. Here the CDR3 reads CASFGPTVISSTDTQYF. The CDR3 bases are TGTGCCAGTTTTGGACCGACCGTGATATCTAGCACAGATACGCAGTATTTT.

The J gene is TRBJ1-2, the V gene TRBV6-5, with D tentatively TRBD1 (6 bases). Germline CDR1 and CDR2: MNHEY and SVGAGI. This CDR3 is built from 14 residues. This CDR3 reads CVTKGPEDSYGYTF. The CDR3, as DNA: TGTGTGACGAAAGGTCCGGAGGACAGCTATGGCTACACCTTC.

V usage is TRBV6-5 and J usage is TRBJ1-6, with no clear D. CDR1 and CDR2 from the germline V gene are MNHEY and SVGAGI. V lost 0 bases and J lost 2, with 5 bases in between. This CDR3 has 15 amino acids. The CDR3 is CASSYSETYNSPLHF. Written as DNA, the CDR3 is TGTGCCAGCAGTTACTCTGAGACCTATAATTCACCCCTCCACTTT.

This chain's CDR3 is CASSPSGKFSNQPQHF. The CDR3 nucleotides are TGTGCCAGCAGCCCCTCGGGGAAATTTAGCAATCAGCCCCAGCATTTT. The chain employs TRBV5-6 and TRBJ1-5; D is unclear. Germline CDR1 is SGHDT and CDR2 is YYEEEE. The CDR3 spans 16 residues. V lost 4 bases, J lost 0 bases, and 14 bases lay in between.